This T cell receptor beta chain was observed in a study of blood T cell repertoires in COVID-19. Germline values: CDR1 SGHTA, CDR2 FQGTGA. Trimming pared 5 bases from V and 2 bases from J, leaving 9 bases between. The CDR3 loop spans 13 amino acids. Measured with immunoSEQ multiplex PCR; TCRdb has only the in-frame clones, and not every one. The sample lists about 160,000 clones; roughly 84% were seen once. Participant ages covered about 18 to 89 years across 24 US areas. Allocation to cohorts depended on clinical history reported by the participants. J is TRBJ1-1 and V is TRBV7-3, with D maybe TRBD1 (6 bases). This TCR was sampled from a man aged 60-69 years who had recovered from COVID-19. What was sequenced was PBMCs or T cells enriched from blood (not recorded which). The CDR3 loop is CASSPGTNTEAFF. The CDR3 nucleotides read TGTGCCAGCAGCCCCGGGACAAACACTGAAGCTTTCTTT.